The clone carrying this TCR beta chain was detected ten times or more. Its cognate antigen is unknown. V trimming: 0 bases; J trimming: 8 bases; junction bases outside the gene matches: 9. CDR1 and CDR2 (germline): SGHVS, FNYEAQ. CDR3 length: 16 residues. TCR beta CDR3 region amplification was performed from RNA transcripts. The HTBI primer set served for first-round RT-PCR of the TCR CDR3. One entry per CDR3 protein results from TCRdb running MiXCR on the multiplex PCR reads. The sample records approximately 430,000 distinct CDR3 sequences, roughly 14% being singletons. Disease lasting under 3 months, a NOSPECS grade of at least 4, and a Clinical Activity Score of at least 3 were features of the ophthalmopathy patients. The study left out patients who had uncontrolled infection, other autoimmune disease, pregnancy or lactation. This sample stems from a study of T cells in Graves' hyperthyroidism and ophthalmopathy.

Regarding the study as a whole: Classification by a 13 V-J model distinguished ophthalmopathy from stable hyperthyroidism. Appearing also in blood were most of the thyroid clonotypes expanded above 0.001.

The sequencing sample was made of blood. The TCR sequence derives from a man younger than 30 with Graves' ophthalmopathy. The chain combines TRBV7-6 with TRBJ2-1; 8 bases map to TRBD1. Here the CDR3 reads CASSLAGGQEGDEQFF. CDR3 coding DNA: TGTGCCAGCAGCTTAGCCGGGGGACAGGAGGGCGATGAGCAGTTCTTC.